This TCR beta chain is from a study of patients and donors after allogeneic stem cell transplantation. TCRdb reprocessed the RT-PCR reads via MiXCR and lists one record per CDR3 protein. Of more than 850,000 distinct CDR3 sequences listed, approximately 18% are singletons. CDR1 and CDR2 (germline): SQVTM, ANQGSEA. The CDR3 totals 12 residues. V shed 7 bases and J 5 bases; nucleotides not matched to a gene: 4. The sequenced sample consisted of blood, either unsorted or a sorted T cell fraction (not recorded which). V gene TRBV29-1 combines with J gene TRBJ1-3; 8 positions agree with TRBD1. The clonotype originates from a human donor who was either an allogeneic HSCT recipient or a stem cell or donor lymphocyte infusion donor (not recorded which). It is not recorded whose cells these are; they may come from a transplant donor. DNA for the CDR3: TGCAGCGCTAGGACAGGGCGAAACACCATATATTTT. Residues: CSARTGRNTIYF.